The sequence of this T cell receptor (beta chain) was determined in a study of OX40 agonist ivuxolimab in advanced cancers. Study summary: Each patient was given ivuxolimab into a vein every 2 weeks, at 0.01 to 10 mg/kg.

Sequenced by immunoSEQ multiplex PCR; TCRdb stores in-frame clones only, minus some. The data hold 12,000 or so clones, with about 81% observed a single time. Points from the study as a whole: There were, on average, more expanded clones in CD8+ T cells than in CD4+. Clonal expansion from baseline to week 6 occurred in both CD4+ and CD8+ T cells.

With autoimmune disease history or systemic immunosuppression, patients were excluded. CDR1 and CDR2 (germline): MGHRA, YSYEKL. The V and J ends lost 1 base and 2 bases, in that order; junction bases with no gene match: 6. The CDR3 covers 16 residues. Of note for this clone: Its antigen is unknown.

This sequence was found in an adult with an advanced solid tumor such as melanoma, head and neck, liver or kidney cancer. This specimen consisted of CD4+ or CD8+ T cells sorted from blood, obtained in a trial of the OX40 agonist ivuxolimab. The V and J genes are TRBV4-1 and TRBJ2-3; 7 nucleotides align to TRBD2. The CDR3 protein is CASSQVLRGNTDTQYF. The CDR3 DNA follows: TGCGCCAGCAGCCAAGTCTTGCGGGGGAACACAGATACGCAGTATTTT.